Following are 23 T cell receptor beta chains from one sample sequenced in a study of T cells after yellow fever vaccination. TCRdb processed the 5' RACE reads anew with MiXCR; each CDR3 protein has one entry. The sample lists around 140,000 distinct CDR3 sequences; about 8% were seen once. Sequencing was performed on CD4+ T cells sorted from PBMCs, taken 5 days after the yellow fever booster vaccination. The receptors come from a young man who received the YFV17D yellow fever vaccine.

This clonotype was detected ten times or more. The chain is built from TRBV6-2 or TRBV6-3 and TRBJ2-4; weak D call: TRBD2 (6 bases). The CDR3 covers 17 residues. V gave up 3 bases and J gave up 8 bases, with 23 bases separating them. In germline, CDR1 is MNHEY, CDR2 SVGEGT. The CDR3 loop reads CASSYQSHGGSGDIQYF. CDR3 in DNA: TGTGCCAGCAGTTATCAATCGCATGGAGGGTCTGGGGACATTCAGTACTTC.

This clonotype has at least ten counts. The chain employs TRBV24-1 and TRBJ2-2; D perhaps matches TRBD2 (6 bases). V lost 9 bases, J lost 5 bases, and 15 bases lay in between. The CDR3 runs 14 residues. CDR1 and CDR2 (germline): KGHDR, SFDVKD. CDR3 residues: CATGRRTQTGELFF. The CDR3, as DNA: TGTGCCACCGGGAGGAGAACTCAAACCGGGGAGCTGTTTTTT.

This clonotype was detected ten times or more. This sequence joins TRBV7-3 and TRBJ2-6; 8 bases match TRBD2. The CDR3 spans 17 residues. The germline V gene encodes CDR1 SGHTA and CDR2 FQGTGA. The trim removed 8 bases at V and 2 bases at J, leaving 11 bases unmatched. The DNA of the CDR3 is TGTGCCAGCTCCGCGTTTGGGGGACTAGCTGGGGCCAACGTCCTGACTTTC. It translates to CASSAFGGLAGANVLTF.

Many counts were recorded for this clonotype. The CDR3: CASQLAGHYEQYF. As DNA, the CDR3 is TGTGCCAGCCAACTAGCGGGGCACTACGAGCAGTACTTC. The chain employs TRBV6-2 or TRBV6-3 and TRBJ2-7, with 10 bases aligning to TRBD2. Germline assignment: CDR1 MNHEY and CDR2 SVGEGT. CDR3 length: 13 residues. V was pared by 8 bases and J by 3 bases, with 4 bases of the junction left unmatched.

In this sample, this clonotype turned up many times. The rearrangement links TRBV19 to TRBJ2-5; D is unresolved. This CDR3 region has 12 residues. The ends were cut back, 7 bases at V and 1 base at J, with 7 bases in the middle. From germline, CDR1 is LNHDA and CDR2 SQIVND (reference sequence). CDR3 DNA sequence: TGTGCCAGTATGGGCTCCCAAGAGACCCAGTACTTC. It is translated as CASMGSQETQYF.

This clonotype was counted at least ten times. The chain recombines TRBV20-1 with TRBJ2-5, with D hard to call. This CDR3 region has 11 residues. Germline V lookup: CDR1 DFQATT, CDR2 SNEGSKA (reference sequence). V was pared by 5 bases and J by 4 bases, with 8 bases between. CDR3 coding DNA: TGCAGTGCTGAGGATCGAGAGACCCAGTACTTC. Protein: CSAEDRETQYF.

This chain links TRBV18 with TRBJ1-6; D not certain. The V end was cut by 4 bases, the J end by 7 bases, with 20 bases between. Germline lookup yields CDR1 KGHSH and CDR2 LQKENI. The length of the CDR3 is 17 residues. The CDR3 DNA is TGTGCCAGCTCACGGGCTGTGCAGGAGGGCCTGAATTCACCCCTCCACTTT. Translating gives CASSRAVQEGLNSPLHF.

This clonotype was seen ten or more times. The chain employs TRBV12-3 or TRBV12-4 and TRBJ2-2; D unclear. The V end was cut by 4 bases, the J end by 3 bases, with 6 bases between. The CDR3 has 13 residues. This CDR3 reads CASSSRDTGELFF. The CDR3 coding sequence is TGTGCCAGCAGTTCACGGGACACCGGGGAGCTGTTTTTT.

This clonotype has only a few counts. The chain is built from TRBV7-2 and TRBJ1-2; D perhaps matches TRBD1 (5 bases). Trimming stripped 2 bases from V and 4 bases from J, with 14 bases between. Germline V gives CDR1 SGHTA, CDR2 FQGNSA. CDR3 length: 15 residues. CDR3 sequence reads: CASSLKGAVFYGYTF. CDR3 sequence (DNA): TGTGCCAGCAGCTTAAAAGGGGCAGTCTTCTATGGCTACACCTTC. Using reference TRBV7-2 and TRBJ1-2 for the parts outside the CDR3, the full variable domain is GAGVSQSPSNKVTEKGKDVELRCDPISGHTALYWYRQSLGQGLEFLIYFQGNSAPDKSGLPSDRFSAERTGGSVSTLTIQRTQQEDSAVYLCASSLKGAVFYGYTFGSGTRLTVV.

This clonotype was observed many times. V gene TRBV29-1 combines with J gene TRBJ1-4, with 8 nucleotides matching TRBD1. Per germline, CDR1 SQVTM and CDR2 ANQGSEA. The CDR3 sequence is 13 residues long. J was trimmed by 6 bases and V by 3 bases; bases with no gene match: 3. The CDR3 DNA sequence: TGCAGCGTTGAGGGACAGGCCCATGAAAAACTGTTTTTT. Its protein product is CSVEGQAHEKLFF.

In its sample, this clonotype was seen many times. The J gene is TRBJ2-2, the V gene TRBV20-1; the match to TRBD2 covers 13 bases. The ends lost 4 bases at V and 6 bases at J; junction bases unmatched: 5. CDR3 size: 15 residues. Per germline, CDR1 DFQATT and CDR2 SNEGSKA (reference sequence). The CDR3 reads CSAMGLAGPAGELFF. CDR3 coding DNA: TGCAGTGCTATGGGACTAGCGGGACCGGCCGGGGAGCTGTTTTTT.

The CDR3 DNA reads as TGTGCCAGCAGCCCGCGGACGGGATTCTACGAGCAGTACTTC. Its translation: CASSPRTGFYEQYF. The chain links TRBV7-2 to TRBJ2-7, with D perhaps TRBD2 (5 bases). The CDR3 loop spans 14 amino acids. The V and J ends lost 5 bases and 3 bases respectively, with 14 bases between them. Germline CDR1 is SGHTA and CDR2 is FQGNSA.

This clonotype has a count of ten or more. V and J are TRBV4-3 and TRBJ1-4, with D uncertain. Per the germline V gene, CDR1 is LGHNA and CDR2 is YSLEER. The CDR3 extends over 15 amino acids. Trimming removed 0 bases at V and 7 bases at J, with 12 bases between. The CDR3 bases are TGCGCCAGCAGCCAAGACCGGGGAATTGGTGAAAAACTGTTTTTT. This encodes CASSQDRGIGEKLFF.

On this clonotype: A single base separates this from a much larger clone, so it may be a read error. CDR3: CASGFFSDTQYF. The CDR3 nucleotides read TGTGCCAGCGGATTCTTCAGCGATACGCAGTATTTT. The J gene is TRBJ2-3, the V gene TRBV11-2; D is undetermined. The CDR3 loop spans 12 amino acids. Germline V CDR1 and CDR2: SGHAT, FQNNGV. Trimming left V 8 bases short and J 6 bases short, with 12 bases between.

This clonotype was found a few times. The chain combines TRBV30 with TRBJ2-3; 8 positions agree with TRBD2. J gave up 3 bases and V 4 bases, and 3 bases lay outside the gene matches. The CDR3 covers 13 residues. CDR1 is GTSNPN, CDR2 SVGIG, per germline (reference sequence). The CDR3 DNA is TGTGCCTGGATGGGACTAGTTACAGATACGCAGTATTTT. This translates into CAWMGLVTDTQYF.

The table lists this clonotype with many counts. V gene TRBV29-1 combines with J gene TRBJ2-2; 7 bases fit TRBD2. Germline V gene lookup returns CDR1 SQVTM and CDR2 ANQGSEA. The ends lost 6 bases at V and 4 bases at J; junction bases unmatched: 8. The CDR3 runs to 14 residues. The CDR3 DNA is TGCAGCGTCCTAGCGGCCCAAGGCACCGGGGAGCTGTTTTTT. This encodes CSVLAAQGTGELFF.

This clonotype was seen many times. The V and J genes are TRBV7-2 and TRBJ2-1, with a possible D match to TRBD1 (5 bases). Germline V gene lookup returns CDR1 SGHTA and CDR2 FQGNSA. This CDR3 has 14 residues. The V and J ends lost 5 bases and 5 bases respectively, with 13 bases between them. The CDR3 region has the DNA TGTGCCAGCAGCCCCGCAGGGATCCACAATGAGCAGTTCTTC. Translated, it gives CASSPAGIHNEQFF.

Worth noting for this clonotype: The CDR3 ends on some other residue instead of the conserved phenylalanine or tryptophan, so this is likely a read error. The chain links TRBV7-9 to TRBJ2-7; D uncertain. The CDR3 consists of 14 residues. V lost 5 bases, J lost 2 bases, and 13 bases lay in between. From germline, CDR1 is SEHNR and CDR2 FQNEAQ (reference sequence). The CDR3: CASSRFSRAYEQYS. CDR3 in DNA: TGTGCCAGCAGCCGATTCTCGAGAGCCTACGAGCAGTACTCC.

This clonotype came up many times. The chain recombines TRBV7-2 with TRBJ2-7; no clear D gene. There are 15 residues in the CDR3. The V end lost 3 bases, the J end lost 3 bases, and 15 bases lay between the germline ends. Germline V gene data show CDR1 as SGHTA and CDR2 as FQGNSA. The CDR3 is CASSFIQLTSYEQYF. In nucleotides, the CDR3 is TGTGCCAGCAGCTTTATCCAGTTAACGAGCTACGAGCAGTACTTC.

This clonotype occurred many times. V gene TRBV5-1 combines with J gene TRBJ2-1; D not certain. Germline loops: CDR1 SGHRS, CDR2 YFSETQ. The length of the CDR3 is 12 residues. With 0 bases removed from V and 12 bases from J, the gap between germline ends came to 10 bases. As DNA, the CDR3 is TGCGCCAGCAGCTTGGCCCGATACGGGCAGTTCTTC. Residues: CASSLARYGQFF. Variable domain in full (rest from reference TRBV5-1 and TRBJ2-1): KAGVTQTPRYLIKTRGQQVTLSCSPISGHRSVSWYQQTPGQGLQFLFEYFSETQRNKGNFPGRFSGRQFSNSRSEMNVSTLELGDSALYLCASSLARYGQFFGPGTRLTVL.

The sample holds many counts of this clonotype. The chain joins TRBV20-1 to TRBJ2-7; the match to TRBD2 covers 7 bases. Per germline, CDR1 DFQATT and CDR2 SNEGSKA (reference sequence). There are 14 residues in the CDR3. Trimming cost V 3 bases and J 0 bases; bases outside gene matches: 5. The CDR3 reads CSARERGASYEQYF. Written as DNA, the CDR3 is TGCAGTGCTAGGGAGCGGGGCGCCTCCTACGAGCAGTACTTC.

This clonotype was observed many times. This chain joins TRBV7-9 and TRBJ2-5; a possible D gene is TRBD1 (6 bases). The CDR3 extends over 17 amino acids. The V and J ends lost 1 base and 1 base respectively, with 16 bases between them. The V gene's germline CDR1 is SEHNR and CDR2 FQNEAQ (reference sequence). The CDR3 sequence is CASSLVGQGFFQETQYF. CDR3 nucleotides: TGTGCCAGCAGCTTAGTAGGTCAGGGGTTTTTCCAAGAGACCCAGTACTTC.

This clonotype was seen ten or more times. CDR3 in amino acids: CASRPLGQAVTGELFF. The CDR3 DNA follows: TGTGCCAGCCGCCCCCTGGGGCAGGCTGTCACCGGGGAGCTGTTTTTT. The genes are TRBV28 and TRBJ2-2; tentative D call: TRBD1 (5 bases). This CDR3 is built from 16 residues. Germline CDR1 is MDHEN and CDR2 is SYDVKM. V was trimmed by 8 bases and J by 4 bases, leaving 20 bases between them.